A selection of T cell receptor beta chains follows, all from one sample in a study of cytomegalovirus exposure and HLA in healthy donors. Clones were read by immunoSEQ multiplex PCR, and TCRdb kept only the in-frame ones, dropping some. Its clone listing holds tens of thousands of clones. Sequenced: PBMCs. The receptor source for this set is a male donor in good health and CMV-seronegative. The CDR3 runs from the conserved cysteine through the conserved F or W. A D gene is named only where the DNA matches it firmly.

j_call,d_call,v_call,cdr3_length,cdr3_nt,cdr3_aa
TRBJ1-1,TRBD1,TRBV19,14,TGTGCCAGTAGTATCGGGACAGGGTTGCAGGAAGCTTTCTTT,CASSIGTGLQEAFF
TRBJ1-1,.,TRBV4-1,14,TGCGCCAGCAGCCAATTGAGGGGGGGCACTGAAGCTTTCTTT,CASSQLRGGTEAFF
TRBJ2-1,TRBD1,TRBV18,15,TGTGCCAGCTCACTACCGGGACAGGGAACCTATGAGCAGTTCTTC,CASSLPGQGTYEQFF
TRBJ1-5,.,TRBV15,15,TGTGCCACCAGCAGAGATCCCACGGGAAGCGAGCCCCAGCATTTT,CATSRDPTGSEPQHF
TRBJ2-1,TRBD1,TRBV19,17,TGTGCCAGTAGTGTACCTGGACAGGCCGACTCCTACAATGAGCAGTTCTTC,CASSVPGQADSYNEQFF
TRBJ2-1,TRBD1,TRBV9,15,TGTGCCAGCAGCGCCCGGGACAGCTCCTACAATGAGCAGTTCTTC,CASSARDSSYNEQFF
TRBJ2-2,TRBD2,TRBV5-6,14,TGTGCCAGCAGCTCTCGGACTAGCGTCGGGGAGCTGTTTTTT,CASSSRTSVGELFF
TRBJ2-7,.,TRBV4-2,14,TGTGCCAGCAGCCAAGAACAGGCCGGCTACGAGCAGTACTTC,CASSQEQAGYEQYF
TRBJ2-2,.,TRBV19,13,TGTGCCAGTAGAAACCAGGGGTCCGGGGAGCTGTTTTTT,CASRNQGSGELFF
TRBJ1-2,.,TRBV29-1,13,TGCAGCGTTCCGACAGGAATTAACTATGGCTACACCTTC,CSVPTGINYGYTF
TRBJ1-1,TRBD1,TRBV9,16,TGTGCCAGCAGCCAAGCACCAGACAGGGGGAACACTGAAGCTTTCTTT,CASSQAPDRGNTEAFF
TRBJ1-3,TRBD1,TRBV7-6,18,TGTGCCAGCAGCTTAGACGGACAGGGGCCTCGCTCTGGAAACACCATATATTTT,CASSLDGQGPRSGNTIYF
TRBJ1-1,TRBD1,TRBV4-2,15,TGTGCCAGCGTACTTCGTAGGGGGACAGCCACTGAAGCTTTCTTT,CASVLRRGTATEAFF
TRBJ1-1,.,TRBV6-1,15,TGTGCCAGCAGAGCTCCGGGAGGGGGGGCCACTGAAGCTTTCTTT,CASRAPGGGATEAFF
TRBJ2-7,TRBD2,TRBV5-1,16,TGCGCCAGCAGCTTGGCAATAACTAGCGAGACCTACGAGCAGTACTTC,CASSLAITSETYEQYF
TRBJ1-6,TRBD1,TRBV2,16,TGTGCCAGCAGGCGGACAGGGACGTCCTATAATTCACCCCTCCACTTT,CASRRTGTSYNSPLHF
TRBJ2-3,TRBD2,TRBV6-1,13,TGTGCCAGCAGTGAGTCGGGAGGAGATACGCAGTATTTT,CASSESGGDTQYF
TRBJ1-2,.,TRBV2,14,TGTGCCAGTTCCTCGGGACGGACAGTCTATGGCTACACCTTC,CASSSGRTVYGYTF
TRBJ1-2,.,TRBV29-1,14,TGCAGCGTTGAAGTCAATGTCGGGGGCTATGGCTACACCTTC,CSVEVNVGGYGYTF
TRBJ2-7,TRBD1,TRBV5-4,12,TGTGCCAGCAGCCGGGACAGGTACGAGCAGTACTTC,CASSRDRYEQYF
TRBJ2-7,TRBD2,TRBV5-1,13,TGCGCCAGCAGCGGGGGGGAGCTCTACGAGCAGTACTTC,CASSGGELYEQYF
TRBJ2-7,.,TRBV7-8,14,TGTGCCAGCAGCAAACAGGAATCCTCCTACGAGCAGTACTTC,CASSKQESSYEQYF
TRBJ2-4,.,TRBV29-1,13,TGCAGCGTTGAGACAGGTACCAAAAACATTCAGTACTTC,CSVETGTKNIQYF
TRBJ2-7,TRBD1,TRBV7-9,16,TGTGCCAGCAGCTGGAACAGGGGTGAGGTCGCCTACGAGCAGTACTTC,CASSWNRGEVAYEQYF
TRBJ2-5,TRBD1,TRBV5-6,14,TGTGCCAGTCAGGACAGGGAGGTCATAGAGACCCAGTACTTC,CASQDREVIETQYF
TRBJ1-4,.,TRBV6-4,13,TGTGCCAGCAGTCGGGAGGAGAATGAAAAACTGTTTTTT,CASSREENEKLFF
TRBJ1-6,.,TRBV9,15,TGTGCCAGCAGCCTCGGGGTCTCCTATAATTCACCCCTCCACTTT,CASSLGVSYNSPLHF
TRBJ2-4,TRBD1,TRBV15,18,TGTGCCACCAGGAGGGAGACCAGGACAGGGCTAGCCAAAAACATTCAGTACTTC,CATRRETRTGLAKNIQYF
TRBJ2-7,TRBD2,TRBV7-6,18,TGTGCCAGCAGCTTTGATCCAGCGGGGGAACCTCTGGGGCACGAGCAGTACTTC,CASSFDPAGEPLGHEQYF
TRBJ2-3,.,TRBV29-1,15,TGCAGCGTCAAGGGGGGGGCCCTCCCCACAGATACGCAGTATTTT,CSVKGGALPTDTQYF
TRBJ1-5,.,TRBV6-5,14,TGTGCCAGCAGTTCCGACAGGAAAAATCAGCCCCAGCATTTT,CASSSDRKNQPQHF
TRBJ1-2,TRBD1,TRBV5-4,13,TGTGCCAGCAGCTCAGACAGGGGATATGGCTACACCTTC,CASSSDRGYGYTF
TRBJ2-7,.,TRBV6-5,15,TGTGCCAGCAGTTACTCAGGCAGGTCCCCTTTTGAGCAGTACTTC,CASSYSGRSPFEQYF
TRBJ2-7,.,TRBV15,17,TGTGCCACCAGCAGAGATCGAATGTCGGACAGTTGGGACGAGCAGTACTTC,CATSRDRMSDSWDEQYF
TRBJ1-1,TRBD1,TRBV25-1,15,TGTGCCAGCAGTCCCCCGGGACAGGGGAACACTGAAGCTTTCTTT,CASSPPGQGNTEAFF
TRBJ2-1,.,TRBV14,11,TGTGCCAGCTCGGTGTTCAATGAGCAGTTCTTC,CASSVFNEQFF
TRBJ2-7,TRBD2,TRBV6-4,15,TGTGCCAGCAGTGGGCCAGGGACTAAATCCTACGAGCAGTACTTC,CASSGPGTKSYEQYF
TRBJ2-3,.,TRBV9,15,TGTGCCAGCAGTCCAGCGGATCCCACCCTAGATACGCAGTATTTT,CASSPADPTLDTQYF
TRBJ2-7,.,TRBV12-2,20,TGTGCAAGTCGCCCAATAGAGATATGTGTGGACAGGGGGTACTACTACGAGCAGTACTTC,CASRPIEICVDRGYYYEQYF
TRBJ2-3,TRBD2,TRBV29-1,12,TGCAGCAAGCGGGACAGCACAGATACGCAGTATTTT,CSKRDSTDTQYF
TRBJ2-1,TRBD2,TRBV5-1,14,TGCGCCAGCAGATCGGGGGGCTCCTACAATGAGCAGTTCTTC,CASRSGGSYNEQFF